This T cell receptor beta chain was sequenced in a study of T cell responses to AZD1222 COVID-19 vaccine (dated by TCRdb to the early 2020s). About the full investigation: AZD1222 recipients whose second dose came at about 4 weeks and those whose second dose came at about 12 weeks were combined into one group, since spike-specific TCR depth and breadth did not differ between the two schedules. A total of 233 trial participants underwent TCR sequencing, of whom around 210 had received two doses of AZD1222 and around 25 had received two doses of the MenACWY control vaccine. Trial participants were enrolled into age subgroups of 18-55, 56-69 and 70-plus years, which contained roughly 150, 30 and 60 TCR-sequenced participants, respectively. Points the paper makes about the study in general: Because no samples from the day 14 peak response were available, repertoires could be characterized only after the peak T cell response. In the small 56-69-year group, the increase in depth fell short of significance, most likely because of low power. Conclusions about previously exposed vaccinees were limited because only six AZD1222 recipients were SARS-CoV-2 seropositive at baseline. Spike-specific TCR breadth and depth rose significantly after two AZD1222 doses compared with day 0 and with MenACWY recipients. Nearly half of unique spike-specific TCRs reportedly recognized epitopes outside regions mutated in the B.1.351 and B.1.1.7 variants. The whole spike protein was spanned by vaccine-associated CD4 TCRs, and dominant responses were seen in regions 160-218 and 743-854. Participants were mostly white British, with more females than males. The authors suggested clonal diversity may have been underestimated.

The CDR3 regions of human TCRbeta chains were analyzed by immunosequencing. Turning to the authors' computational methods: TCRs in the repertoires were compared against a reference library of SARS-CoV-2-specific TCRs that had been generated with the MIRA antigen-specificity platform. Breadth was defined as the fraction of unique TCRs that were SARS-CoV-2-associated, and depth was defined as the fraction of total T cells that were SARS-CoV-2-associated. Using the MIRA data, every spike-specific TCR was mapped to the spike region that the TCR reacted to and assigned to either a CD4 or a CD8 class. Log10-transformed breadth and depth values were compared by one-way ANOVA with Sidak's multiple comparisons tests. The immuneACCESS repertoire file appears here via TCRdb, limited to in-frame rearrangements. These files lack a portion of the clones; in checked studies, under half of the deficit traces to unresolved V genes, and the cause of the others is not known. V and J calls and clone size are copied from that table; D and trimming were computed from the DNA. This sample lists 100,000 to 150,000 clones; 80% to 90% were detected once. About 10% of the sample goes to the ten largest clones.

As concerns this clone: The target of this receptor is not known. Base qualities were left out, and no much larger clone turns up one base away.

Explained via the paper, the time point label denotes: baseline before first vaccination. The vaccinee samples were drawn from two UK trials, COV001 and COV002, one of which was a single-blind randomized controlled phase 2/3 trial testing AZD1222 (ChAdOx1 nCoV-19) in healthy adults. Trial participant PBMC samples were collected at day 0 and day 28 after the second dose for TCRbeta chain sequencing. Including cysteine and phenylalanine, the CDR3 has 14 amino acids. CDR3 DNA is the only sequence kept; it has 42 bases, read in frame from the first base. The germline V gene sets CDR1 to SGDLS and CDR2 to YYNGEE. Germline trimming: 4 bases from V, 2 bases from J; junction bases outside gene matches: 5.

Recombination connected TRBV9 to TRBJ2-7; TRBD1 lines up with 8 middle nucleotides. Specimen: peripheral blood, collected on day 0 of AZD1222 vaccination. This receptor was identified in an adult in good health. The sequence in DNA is TGTGCCAGCAGCCTTCGACAGGGGACCTACGAGCAGTACTTC. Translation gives CASSLRQGTYEQYF.